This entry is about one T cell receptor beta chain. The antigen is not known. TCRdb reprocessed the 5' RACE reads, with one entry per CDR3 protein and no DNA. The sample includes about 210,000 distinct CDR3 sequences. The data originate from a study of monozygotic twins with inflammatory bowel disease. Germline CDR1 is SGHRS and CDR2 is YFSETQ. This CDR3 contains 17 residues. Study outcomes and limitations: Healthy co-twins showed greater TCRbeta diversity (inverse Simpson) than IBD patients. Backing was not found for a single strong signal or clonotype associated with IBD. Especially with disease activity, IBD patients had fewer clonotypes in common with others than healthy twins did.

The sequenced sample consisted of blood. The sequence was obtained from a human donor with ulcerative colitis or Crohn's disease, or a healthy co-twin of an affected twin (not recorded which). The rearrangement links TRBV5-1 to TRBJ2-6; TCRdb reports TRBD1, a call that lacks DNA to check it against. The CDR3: CASSLGQGLTGANVLTF.